The sequence of this T cell receptor (beta chain) was determined in a study of blood T cell repertoires in COVID-19. Using immunoSEQ multiplex PCR, the repertoire was profiled, and TCRdb retains in-frame clones only, with some absent. The sample has some 170,000 clones, around 85% seen once. CDR3 length: 15 residues. CDR1 and CDR2 from the germline V gene are SNHLY and FYNNEI. The junction had 9 bases not matched to a gene; V was cut back by 7 bases and J by 4 bases. The receptor was isolated from a man aged 55 to 70 with active or convalescent COVID-19. The chain has TRBV2 and TRBJ2-7, with 11 bases aligning to TRBD2. The sample consisted of peripheral blood. The CDR3 DNA is TGTGCCAGCATATTAGCGGGAGGGCCGTCGTACGAGCAGTACTTC. The encoded protein is CASILAGGPSYEQYF.